The T cell receptor beta chain under discussion was sequenced for a study of cytomegalovirus exposure and HLA in healthy donors. Trimming took 1 base from V and 7 from J; bases not matched to a gene: 1. Germline CDR1 LNHDA, CDR2 SQIVND (reference sequence). The CDR3 is 14 amino acids. Study findings and constraints: HLA-A and HLA-B allele assignments for most subjects were reportedly predicted accurately using TCR beta sequences. In a later analysis, several top co-occurrence clusters appeared linked to parvovirus B19, influenza, CMV and Epstein-Barr virus.

Researchers ran the PCR with 60 Vbeta and 13 Jbeta primers. This table comes from immunoSEQ multiplex PCR, and its TCRdb copy is limited to in-frame clones, with some not included. The data hold about 83,000 clones, with roughly 75% observed a single time. Comments on this clone: The target antigen is unknown.

The receptor comes from a man aged 55 to 70 in good health and CMV-seronegative. The sequenced sample consisted of PBMCs. The chain links TRBV19 to TRBJ1-6; TRBD1 agrees at 7 bases. The DNA for the CDR3 is TGTGCCAGTAGTATAGCCAGGGGGAATTCACCCCTCCACTTT. Residues: CASSIARGNSPLHF.